This T cell receptor (beta chain) stems from a study of blood T cell repertoires in COVID-19. Sequenced by immunoSEQ multiplex PCR; TCRdb stores in-frame clones only, minus some. This table has hundreds of thousands of clones, around 87% appearing once. This sequence originates from a woman between 45 and 65 years old who had recovered from COVID-19. The sequencing sample was made of PBMCs or T cells enriched from blood (not recorded which).

The CDR3 DNA is TGCGCCAGCAGCTTGGATCTTCCGAGCACAGATACGCAGTATTTT. Its translation is CASSLDLPSTDTQYF. The chain is built from TRBV5-1 and TRBJ2-3; D call uncertain. The CDR3 runs to 15 residues. CDR1 SGHRS and CDR2 YFSETQ come from the germline V gene. V shed 0 bases and J shed 0 bases, with 8 bases lying between them.